This T cell receptor beta chain was obtained from a study of T cell responses to AZD1222 COVID-19 vaccine. Study summary: It was second doses at about 4 or about 12 weeks that were pooled. General study results and limits: Only after the peak T cell response were repertoires sampled.

Clones were read by immunoSEQ multiplex PCR, and TCRdb kept only the in-frame ones, dropping some. The profile shows 75,000 to 100,000 clones, roughly 90% of them singletons. Germline-derived CDR1 and CDR2 are MNHEY and SMNVEV (reference sequence). With 6 bases clipped from V and 6 bases from J, the junction kept 5 bases outside the gene matches. The CDR3 sequence is 13 residues long. A remark on this clone: Its specificity is not known.

The sequencing used peripheral blood, collected on day 0 of AZD1222 vaccination. This rearrangement joins TRBV27 to TRBJ2-3; 8 bases map to TRBD1. The sequence came from an adult in good health. CDR3 residues: CASRGQGGDTQYF. The CDR3, as DNA: TGTGCCAGCAGAGGACAGGGAGGCGATACGCAGTATTTT.